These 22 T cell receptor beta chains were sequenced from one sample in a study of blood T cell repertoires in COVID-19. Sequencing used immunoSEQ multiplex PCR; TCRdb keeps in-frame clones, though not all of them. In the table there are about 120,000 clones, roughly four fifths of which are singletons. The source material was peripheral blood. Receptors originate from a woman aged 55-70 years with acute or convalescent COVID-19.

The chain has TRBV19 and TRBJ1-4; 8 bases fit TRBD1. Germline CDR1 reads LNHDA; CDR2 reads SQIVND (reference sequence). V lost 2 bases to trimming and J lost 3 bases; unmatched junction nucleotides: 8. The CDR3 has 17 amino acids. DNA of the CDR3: TGTGCCAGTAGTATAAGGTCCTGGGACAGGTCTAATGAAAAACTGTTTTTT. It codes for CASSIRSWDRSNEKLFF.

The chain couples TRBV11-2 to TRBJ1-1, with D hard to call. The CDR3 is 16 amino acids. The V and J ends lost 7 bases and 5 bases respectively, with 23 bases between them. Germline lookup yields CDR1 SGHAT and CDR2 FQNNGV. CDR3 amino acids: CASNAARAVERTEAFF. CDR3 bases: TGTGCCAGCAATGCCGCGAGGGCGGTGGAGCGGACTGAAGCTTTCTTT.

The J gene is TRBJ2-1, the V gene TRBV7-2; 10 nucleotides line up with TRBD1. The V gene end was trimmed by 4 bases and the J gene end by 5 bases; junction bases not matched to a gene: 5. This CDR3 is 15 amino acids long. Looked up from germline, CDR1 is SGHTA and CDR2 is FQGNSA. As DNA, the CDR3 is TGTGCCAGCAGCTACGGGGGGACAGGGGACAATGAGCAGTTCTTC. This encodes CASSYGGTGDNEQFF.

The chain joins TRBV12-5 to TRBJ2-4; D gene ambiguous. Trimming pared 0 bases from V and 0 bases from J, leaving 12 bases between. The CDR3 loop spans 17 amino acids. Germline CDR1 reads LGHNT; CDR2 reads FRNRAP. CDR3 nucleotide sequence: TGTGCTAGTGGTTTGGTATCGAGCACCCTAGCCAAAAACATTCAGTACTTC. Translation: CASGLVSSTLAKNIQYF.

The CDR3 sequence is CASSSTDTEAFF. The DNA for the CDR3 is TGTGCCAGCAGCTCGACAGACACTGAAGCTTTCTTT. The rearrangement uses TRBV7-9 and TRBJ1-1; weak D call: TRBD1 (5 bases). Trimming took off 4 bases at V and 3 bases at J, with 6 bases between the two ends. The CDR3 length is 12 residues. Germline V CDR1 and CDR2: SEHNR, FQNEAQ (reference sequence).

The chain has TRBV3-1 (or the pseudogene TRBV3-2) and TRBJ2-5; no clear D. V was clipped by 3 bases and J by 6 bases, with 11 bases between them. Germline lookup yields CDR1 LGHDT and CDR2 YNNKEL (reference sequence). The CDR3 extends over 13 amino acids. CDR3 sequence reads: CASSHPRVKTQYF. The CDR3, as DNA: TGTGCCAGCAGCCACCCTCGGGTTAAGACCCAGTACTTC.

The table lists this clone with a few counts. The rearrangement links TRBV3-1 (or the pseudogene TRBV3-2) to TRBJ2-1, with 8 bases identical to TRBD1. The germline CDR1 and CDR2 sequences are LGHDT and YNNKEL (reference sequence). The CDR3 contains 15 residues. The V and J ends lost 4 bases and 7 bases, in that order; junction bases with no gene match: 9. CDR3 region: CASSLGQGAWNEQFF. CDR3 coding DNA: TGTGCCAGCAGCCTCGGGCAGGGGGCTTGGAATGAGCAGTTCTTC.

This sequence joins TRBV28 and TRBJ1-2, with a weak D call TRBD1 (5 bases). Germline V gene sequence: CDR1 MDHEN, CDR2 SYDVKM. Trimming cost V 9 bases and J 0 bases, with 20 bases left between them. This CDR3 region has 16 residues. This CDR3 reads CASSPRGRATNYGYTF. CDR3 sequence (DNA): TGTGCCAGTTCCCCCCGCGGCAGGGCCACTAACTATGGCTACACCTTC.

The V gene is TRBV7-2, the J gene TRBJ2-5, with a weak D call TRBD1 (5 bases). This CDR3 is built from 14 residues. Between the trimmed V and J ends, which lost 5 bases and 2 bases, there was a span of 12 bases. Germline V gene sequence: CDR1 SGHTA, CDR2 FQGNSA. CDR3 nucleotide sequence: TGTGCCAGCAGCCGTACTACAGGACAAGAGACCCAGTACTTC. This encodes CASSRTTGQETQYF. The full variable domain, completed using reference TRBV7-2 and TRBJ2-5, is GAGVSQSPSNKVTEKGKDVELRCDPISGHTALYWYRQSLGQGLEFLIYFQGNSAPDKSGLPSDRFSAERTGGSVSTLTIQRTQQEDSAVYLCASSRTTGQETQYFGPGTRLLVL.

The CDR3 region has the DNA TGTGCCAGCAGTTACCCGAGAACTAGCACAGATACGCAGTATTTT. Protein sequence: CASSYPRTSTDTQYF. V and J are TRBV6-2 or TRBV6-3 and TRBJ2-3; D remains ambiguous. Germline loops: CDR1 MNHEY, CDR2 SVGEGT. The V end lost 2 bases, the J end lost 0 bases, and 9 bases lay between the germline ends. The CDR3 is 15 amino acids.

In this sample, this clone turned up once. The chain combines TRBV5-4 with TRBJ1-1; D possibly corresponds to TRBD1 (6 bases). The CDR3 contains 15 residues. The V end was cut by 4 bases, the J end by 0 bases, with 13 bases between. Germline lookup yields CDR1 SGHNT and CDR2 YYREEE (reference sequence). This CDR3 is CASSVGTPLNTEAFF. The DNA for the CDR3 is TGTGCCAGCAGCGTCGGGACACCGCTGAACACTGAAGCTTTCTTT.

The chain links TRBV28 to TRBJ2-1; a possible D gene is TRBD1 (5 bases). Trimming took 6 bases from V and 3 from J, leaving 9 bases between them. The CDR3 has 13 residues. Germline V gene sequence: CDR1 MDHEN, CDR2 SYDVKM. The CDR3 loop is CASRQDRYNEQFF. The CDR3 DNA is TGTGCCAGCAGACAGGACCGCTACAATGAGCAGTTCTTC.

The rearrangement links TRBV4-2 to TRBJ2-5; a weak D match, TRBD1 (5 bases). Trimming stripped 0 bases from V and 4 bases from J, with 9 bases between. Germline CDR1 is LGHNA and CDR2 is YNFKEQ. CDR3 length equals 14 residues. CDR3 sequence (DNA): TGTGCCAGCAGCCAAGATCCTAGGGGAGAGACCCAGTACTTC. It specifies CASSQDPRGETQYF.

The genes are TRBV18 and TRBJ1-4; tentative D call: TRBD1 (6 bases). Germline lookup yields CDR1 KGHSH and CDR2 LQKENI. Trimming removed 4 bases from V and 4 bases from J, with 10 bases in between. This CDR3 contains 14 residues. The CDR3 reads CASSRQGLNEKLFF. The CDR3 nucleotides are TGTGCCAGCTCACGCCAGGGGCTTAATGAAAAACTGTTTTTT.

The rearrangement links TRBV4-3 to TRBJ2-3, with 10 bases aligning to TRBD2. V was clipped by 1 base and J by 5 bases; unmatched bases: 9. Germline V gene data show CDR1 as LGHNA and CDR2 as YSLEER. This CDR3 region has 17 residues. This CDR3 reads CASSQALLAGLGDTQYF. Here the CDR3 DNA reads TGCGCCAGCAGCCAAGCCCTACTAGCGGGGTTAGGAGATACGCAGTATTTT.

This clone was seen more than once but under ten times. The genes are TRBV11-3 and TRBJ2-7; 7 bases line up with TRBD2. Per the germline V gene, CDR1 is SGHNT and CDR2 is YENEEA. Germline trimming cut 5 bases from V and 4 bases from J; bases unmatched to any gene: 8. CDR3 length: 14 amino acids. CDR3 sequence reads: CASSPGGSGYEQYF. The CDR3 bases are TGTGCCAGCAGCCCCGGGGGGTCAGGGTACGAGCAGTACTTC.

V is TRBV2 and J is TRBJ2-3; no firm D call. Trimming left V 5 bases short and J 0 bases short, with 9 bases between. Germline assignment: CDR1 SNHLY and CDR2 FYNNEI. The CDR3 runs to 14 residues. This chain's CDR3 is CASSRLSSTDTQYF. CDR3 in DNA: TGTGCCAGCAGTCGACTGTCTAGCACAGATACGCAGTATTTT.

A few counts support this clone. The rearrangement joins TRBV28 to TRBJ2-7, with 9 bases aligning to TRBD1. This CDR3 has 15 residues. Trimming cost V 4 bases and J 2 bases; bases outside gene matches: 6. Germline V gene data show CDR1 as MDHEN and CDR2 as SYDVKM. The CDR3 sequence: CASSSTGGPTYEQYF. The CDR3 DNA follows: TGTGCCAGCAGTTCCACAGGGGGCCCCACCTACGAGCAGTACTTC.

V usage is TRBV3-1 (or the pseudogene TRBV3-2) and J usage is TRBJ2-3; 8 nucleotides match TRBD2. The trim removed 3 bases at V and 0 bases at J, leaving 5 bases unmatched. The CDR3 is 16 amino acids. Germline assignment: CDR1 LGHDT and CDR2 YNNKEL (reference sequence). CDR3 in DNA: TGTGCCAGCAGCCAGAACCGGGGGGGAAGCACAGATACGCAGTATTTT. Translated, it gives CASSQNRGGSTDTQYF.

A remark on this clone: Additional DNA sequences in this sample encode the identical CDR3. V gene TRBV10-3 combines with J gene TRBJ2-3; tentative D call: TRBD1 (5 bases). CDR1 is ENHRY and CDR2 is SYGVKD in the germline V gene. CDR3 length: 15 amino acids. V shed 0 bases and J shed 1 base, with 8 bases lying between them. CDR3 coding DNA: TGTGCCATCAGTGAGTCGTCACAGGGCACAGATACGCAGTATTTT. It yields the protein CAISESSQGTDTQYF.

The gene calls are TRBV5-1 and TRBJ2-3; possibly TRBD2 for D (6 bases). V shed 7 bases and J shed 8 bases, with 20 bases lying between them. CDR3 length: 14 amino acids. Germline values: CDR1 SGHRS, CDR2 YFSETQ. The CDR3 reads CASGGAGQGGTQYF. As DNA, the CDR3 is TGCGCCAGCGGAGGGGCGGGGCAGGGCGGTACGCAGTATTTT.

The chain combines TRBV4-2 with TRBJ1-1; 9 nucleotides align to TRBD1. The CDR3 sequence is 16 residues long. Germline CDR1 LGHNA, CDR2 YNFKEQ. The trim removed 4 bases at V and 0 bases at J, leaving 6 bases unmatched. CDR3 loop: CASSRGTGSMNTEAFF. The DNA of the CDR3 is TGTGCCAGCAGCCGCGGGACAGGGTCGATGAACACTGAAGCTTTCTTT.